The 18 T cell receptor beta chains reported below all come from one sample, sequenced in a study of technical replicates of blood from a handful of donors. Sequenced by immunoSEQ multiplex PCR; TCRdb stores in-frame clones only, minus some. The data show about 62,000 clones, with roughly 89% seen just once and around 4.8% held by the top ten. Input material: PBMCs. Every receptor here comes from a human donor in good health. Some clones in this sample may be carry-over from other donors' samples.

The J gene is TRBJ1-4, the V gene TRBV7-9; D is possibly TRBD1 (5 bases). Trimming removed 1 base at V and 2 bases at J, with 17 bases between. In germline, CDR1 is SEHNR, CDR2 FQNEAQ (reference sequence). The CDR3 loop spans 18 amino acids. The CDR3 DNA reads TGTGCCAGCAGCTTAGGTTCATTTAAGGGGCTGACTAATGAAAAACTGTTTTTT. As protein: CASSLGSFKGLTNEKLFF.

The rearrangement links TRBV18 to TRBJ1-1; TRBD1 matches at 8 bases. J was trimmed by 1 base and V by 3 bases; bases with no gene match: 4. The CDR3 has 15 residues. Germline assignment: CDR1 KGHSH and CDR2 LQKENI. CDR3 region: CASSPPGTGNTEAFF. The CDR3, as DNA: TGTGCCAGCTCACCTCCCGGGACAGGGAACACTGAAGCTTTCTTT.

V and J are TRBV18 and TRBJ2-7, with TRBD1 as a possible D gene (6 bases). This CDR3 comprises 13 residues. Germline V gene data show CDR1 as KGHSH and CDR2 as LQKENI. The V gene lost 4 bases and the J gene lost 6 bases, with 13 bases spanning the gap. The CDR3 spells CASSLIQGPEQYF. DNA for the CDR3: TGTGCCAGCTCACTGATACAGGGCCCCGAGCAGTACTTC.

The chain couples TRBV13 to TRBJ1-1; the D gene is possibly TRBD1 (6 bases). The CDR3 spans 12 residues. Trimming shortened V by 4 bases and J by 8 bases, and 11 bases separated the two germline ends. Germline-derived CDR1 and CDR2 are PRHDT and FYEKMQ (reference sequence). CDR3 residues: CASSWTGTEAFF. CDR3 bases: TGTGCCAGCAGCTGGACCGGGACAGAAGCTTTCTTT. Full variable domain (remainder filled in from reference TRBV13 and TRBJ1-1): AAGVIQSPRHLIKEKRETATLKCYPIPRHDTVYWYQQGPGQDPQFLISFYEKMQSDKGSIPDRFSAQQFSDYHSELNMSSLELGDSALYFCASSWTGTEAFFGQGTRLTVV.

The chain recombines TRBV6-6 with TRBJ1-5, with D perhaps TRBD1 (6 bases). V was cut by 1 base and J by 7 bases, with 17 bases left in between. Per the germline V gene, CDR1 is MNHNY and CDR2 is SVGAGI (reference sequence). CDR3 size: 16 residues. The CDR3 region is CASSYFSTGSGQPQHF. CDR3 nucleotides: TGTGCCAGCAGTTACTTCTCGACAGGATCCGGACAGCCCCAGCATTTT.

This clone showed up just once. The chain uses TRBV19 and TRBJ2-7; D possibly corresponds to TRBD1 (6 bases). The CDR3 has 13 amino acids. CDR1 LNHDA and CDR2 SQIVND come from the germline V gene (reference sequence). Trimming pared 9 bases from V and 4 bases from J, leaving 16 bases between. Written as DNA, the CDR3 is TGTGCCAGACAGGGCGCAGGGGCTTACGAGCAGTACTTC. This gives the protein CARQGAGAYEQYF.

This rearrangement joins TRBV7-9 to TRBJ1-2, with unresolved D. V was shortened by 5 bases and J by 4 bases, with 14 bases between the two germline ends. Germline values: CDR1 SEHNR, CDR2 FQNEAQ (reference sequence). This CDR3 spans 14 amino acids. The CDR3 loop is CASSSPGVPYGYTF. Here the CDR3 DNA reads TGTGCCAGCAGCAGTCCGGGAGTTCCCTATGGCTACACCTTC.

The rearrangement uses TRBV5-8 and TRBJ1-5; D uncertain. V dropped 4 bases and J dropped 1 base, with 15 bases sitting between them. The CDR3 has 16 residues. In germline, CDR1 is SGHTS, CDR2 YDEGEE. The CDR3 sequence is CASSLGRAVSNQPQHF. The CDR3 nucleotides are TGTGCCAGCAGCCTGGGGAGGGCGGTGAGCAATCAGCCCCAGCATTTT.

The rearrangement uses TRBV7-2 and TRBJ1-6; 9 bases map to TRBD1. This CDR3 spans 14 amino acids. Germline V gives CDR1 SGHTA, CDR2 FQGNSA. J was trimmed by 14 bases and V by 5 bases; bases with no gene match: 10. This CDR3 reads CASSPGQGRRTLHF. Written as DNA, the CDR3 is TGTGCCAGCAGCCCCGGACAGGGGCGGAGGACCCTCCACTTT.

The rearrangement links TRBV7-9 to TRBJ2-7; no reliable D call. This CDR3 comprises 13 residues. V lost 10 bases, J lost 3 bases, and 16 bases lay in between. Germline V gene sequence: CDR1 SEHNR, CDR2 FQNEAQ (reference sequence). The CDR3 DNA reads TGTGCCATCAACTTGGAATCTAGCTACGAGCAGTACTTC. Translation: CAINLESSYEQYF.

The chain has TRBV18 and TRBJ2-7, with TRBD2 matching 9 bases. Germline CDR1 and CDR2: KGHSH and LQKENI. J was trimmed by 3 bases and V by 6 bases; bases with no gene match: 6. This CDR3 spans 14 amino acids. The CDR3 DNA reads as TGTGCCAGCTCTCCCGGGACTAGCAACTACGAGCAGTACTTC. It yields the protein CASSPGTSNYEQYF.

This chain joins TRBV4-3 and TRBJ2-1, with 11 bases fitting TRBD2. CDR1 and CDR2 (germline): LGHNA, YSLEER. The trim removed 4 bases at V and 7 bases at J, leaving 3 bases unmatched. The CDR3 is 14 residues long. The CDR3 here is CASSRRLAGNEQFF. Here the CDR3 DNA reads TGCGCCAGCAGCCGCCGACTAGCGGGAAATGAGCAGTTCTTC.

The J gene is TRBJ2-3, the V gene TRBV5-4, with TRBD2 matching over 8 bases. V gave up 4 bases and J gave up 2 bases; unmatched junction bases: 12. The CDR3 covers 17 residues. Germline CDR1 is SGHNT and CDR2 is YYREEE (reference sequence). CDR3 protein: CASSPRGSGAFTDTQYF. The CDR3 DNA follows: TGTGCCAGCAGCCCCCGCGGTAGCGGGGCCTTCACAGATACGCAGTATTTT.

This clone was counted once. This chain joins TRBV18 and TRBJ1-2; a weak D match, TRBD1 (5 bases). Germline loops: CDR1 KGHSH, CDR2 LQKENI. Trimming stripped 0 bases from V and 4 bases from J, with 12 bases between. This CDR3 comprises 15 residues. The CDR3 reads CASSPPAGVGYGYTF. In DNA, the CDR3 is TGTGCCAGCTCACCACCGGCGGGGGTGGGCTATGGCTACACCTTC. The full variable domain, in which reference TRBV18 and TRBJ1-2 provide the parts outside the CDR3, is NAGVMQNPRHLVRRRGQEARLRCSPMKGHSHVYWYRQLPEEGLKFMVYLQKENIIDESGMPKERFSAEFPKEGPSILRIQQVVRGDSAAYFCASSPPAGVGYGYTFGSGTRLTVV.

V is TRBV9 and J is TRBJ1-3, with D uncertain. CDR1 and CDR2 (germline): SGDLS, YYNGEE. V gave up 3 bases and J gave up 3 bases, with 10 bases separating them. The CDR3 length is 14 residues. The CDR3 sequence is CASSDRTLGNTIYF. The CDR3 DNA reads as TGTGCCAGCAGCGATCGGACTCTTGGAAACACCATATATTTT.

This sequence joins TRBV19 and TRBJ1-2; D uncertain. Germline loops: CDR1 LNHDA, CDR2 SQIVND (reference sequence). This CDR3 is 12 amino acids long. V lost 3 bases, J lost 7 bases, and 9 bases lay in between. The CDR3 loop is CASSIRGGGYTF. CDR3 coding DNA: TGTGCCAGTAGTATTCGGGGAGGTGGCTACACCTTC.

CDR3 sequence reads: CASSQYRDYQRADTQYF. In DNA, the CDR3 is TGTGCCAGCAGCCAGTACCGGGACTACCAACGGGCAGATACGCAGTATTTT. The chain has TRBV4-2 and TRBJ2-3; TRBD2 aligns across 7 bases. This CDR3 is built from 17 residues. The J segment lost 4 bases and the V segment lost 3 bases, leaving 13 bases of the junction unmatched. Germline V gene data show CDR1 as LGHNA and CDR2 as YNFKEQ.

This chain connects TRBV5-5 to TRBJ2-7; D is possibly TRBD1 (7 bases). The CDR3 covers 17 residues. Deletions cut 3 bases from V and 2 bases from J, with 21 bases between. Per germline, CDR1 SGHKS and CDR2 YYEKEE (reference sequence). The CDR3 reads CASSSIRRGLAPYEQYF. CDR3 nucleotide sequence: TGTGCCAGCAGCTCTATACGGAGGGGGCTGGCCCCCTACGAGCAGTACTTC.